This is a list of T cell receptor beta chains from one sample in a study of cytomegalovirus exposure and HLA in healthy donors. Sequencing used immunoSEQ multiplex PCR; TCRdb keeps in-frame clones, though not all of them. Here the sample spans about 140,000 clones, more than 60% being singletons. The material sequenced was PBMCs. The receptors were gathered from a male donor in good health and CMV-seronegative. Each CDR3 is given with its conserved first and last residue. The D gene is left open where the match is weak. The size entry is marked missing in some rows and otherwise reads once, few, many or a size class.

V	J	size	D	DNA	CDR3
TRBV30	TRBJ1-1	.	.	TGTGCCTGGAGTCCACCACGGACAGCTATGAACACTGAAGCTTTCTTT	CAWSPPRTAMNTEAFF
TRBV30	TRBJ2-5	.	.	TGTGCCAGAACTCTCGTGGCGGGACGCCAAGAGACCCAGTACTTC	CARTLVAGRQETQYF
TRBV10-3	TRBJ1-2	.	TRBD1	TGTGCCATCAGTGAACGGACAGGCCTCTATGGCTACACCTTC	CAISERTGLYGYTF
TRBV5-1	TRBJ2-2	.	TRBD2	TGCGCCAGCAGCCCAAAAACACTAGCGGGGGTGGCCGGGGAGCTGTTTTTT	CASSPKTLAGVAGELFF
TRBV27	TRBJ1-1	.	TRBD1	TGTGCCAGCAGCCGACAGGGGGTCACTGAAGCTTTCTTT	CASSRQGVTEAFF
TRBV6-5	TRBJ1-1	.	.	TGTGCCAGCAGTTGGCGACAGCCGAACACTGAAGCTTTCTTT	CASSWRQPNTEAFF
TRBV19	TRBJ1-4	.	.	TGTGCCAGTAGTATAGCCCGAGGGTTAAAGGTGGCTAATGAAAAACTGTTTTTT	CASSIARGLKVANEKLFF
TRBV19	TRBJ1-5	.	.	TGTGCCTCTAAGGAGGTCCTAACGAATCAGCCCCAGCATTTT	CASKEVLTNQPQHF
TRBV18	TRBJ1-2	.	TRBD1	TGTGCCAGCTCACGAGCCTCGACAGGGGCGCTAGCTAACTATGGCTACACCTTC	CASSRASTGALANYGYTF
TRBV9	TRBJ1-2	.	.	TGTGCCAGCACCCCAACCGAGGATGGCTATGGCTACACCTTC	CASTPTEDGYGYTF
TRBV11-3	TRBJ2-5	.	.	TGTGCCAGCAGCCAAACAACCTCTGAGACCCAGTACTTC	CASSQTTSETQYF
TRBV5-6	TRBJ2-7	.	TRBD1	TGTGCCAGCAGCTTGGTCGGGCAGGGGGCGCGGGAGCAGTACTTC	CASSLVGQGAREQYF
TRBV18	TRBJ2-6	.	.	TGTGCCAGCTCACCATCAGTTGCGGGGAAAAGGGTCCTGACTTTC	CASSPSVAGKRVLTF
TRBV25-1	TRBJ2-4	.	.	TGTGCCAGCAGTGAATATTACGGGGGAGGAAAAGGCAAAAACATTCAGTACTTC	CASSEYYGGGKGKNIQYF
TRBV7-8	TRBJ2-7	few	TRBD2	TGTGCCAGCAGCTCCCGGACTAGCGGGTACGAGCAGTACTTC	CASSSRTSGYEQYF
TRBV7-3	TRBJ2-7	.	TRBD2	TGTGCCAGCAGCCGGTCCCGGGGTAGCGGGACCTCCTACGAGCAGTACTTC	CASSRSRGSGTSYEQYF
TRBV2	TRBJ2-5	.	TRBD2	TGTGCCAGCACGGAGCGGGGTCGAGAGACCCAGTACTTC	CASTERGRETQYF
TRBV18	TRBJ1-1	few	TRBD1	TGTGCCAGCTCACCACGACAGGGGAACACTGAAGCTTTCTTT	CASSPRQGNTEAFF
TRBV4-3	TRBJ1-2	.	TRBD1	TGCGCCAGCAGCCAATTACAGGGGCTCGACTATGGCTACACCTTC	CASSQLQGLDYGYTF
TRBV6-6	TRBJ1-6	.	TRBD1	TGTGCCAGCAGTAAAACCTTTGACAGGGCGAATTCACCCCTCCACTTT	CASSKTFDRANSPLHF
TRBV5-6	TRBJ2-2	.	.	TGTGCCAGCAGTTCTTGGGGGGGGGCCGCGAACACCGGGGAGCTGTTTTTT	CASSSWGGAANTGELFF
TRBV7-6	TRBJ2-5	.	TRBD1	TGTGCCAGCAGTTCCGGGACAGTTGAGACCCAGTACTTC	CASSSGTVETQYF
TRBV5-1	TRBJ1-6	.	TRBD1	TGCGCCAGCAGCCTGGACAGGGGGAATTCACCCCTCCACTTT	CASSLDRGNSPLHF
TRBV7-2	TRBJ2-7	.	TRBD1	TGTGCCAGCAGCATGGGACAGGCTTCCTACGAGCAGTACTTC	CASSMGQASYEQYF